What follows is one T cell receptor beta chain and its context. What it binds is not known. This entry belongs to a study of cytomegalovirus exposure and HLA in healthy donors. The PCR was carried out with 60 Vbeta primers and 13 Jbeta primers. Only in-frame clones appear in the TCRdb table, and some are missing; sequencing was by immunoSEQ multiplex PCR. The sample yields under 150,000 clones, over 70% seen once. General study findings and limits: With DRB1 most and HLA-C fewest, TCR association rates differed between HLA loci in a later analysis. In a later analysis, TCR beta V- and J-gene trimming showed a link to a missense DCLRE1C variant. In vitro checks showed that a few CMV-associated chains really do target CMV antigens.

V shed 4 bases and J shed 1 base, with 11 bases lying between them. The CDR3 contains 14 residues. From germline, CDR1 is SGHKS and CDR2 YYEKEE (reference sequence). These donors counted as nominally healthy when sampled, but unrecorded immune exposures were likely. The sample consisted of PBMCs. The chain combines TRBV5-5 with TRBJ1-1, with D unresolved. The clonotype comes from a man aged 18 to 29 in good health and CMV-seronegative. DNA for the CDR3: TGTGCCAGCAGCAGCGGACCCCAGAACACTGAAGCTTTCTTT. The encoded protein is CASSSGPQNTEAFF. Variable domain in full (rest from reference TRBV5-5 and TRBJ1-1): DAGVTQSPTHLIKTRGQQVTLRCSPISGHKSVSWYQQVLGQGPQFIFQYYEKEERGRGNFPDRFSARQFPNYSSELNVNALLLGDSALYLCASSSGPQNTEAFFGQGTRLTVV.